This TCR beta chain appears in the sequencing data of a study of OX40 agonist ivuxolimab in advanced cancers. In the study overall: A male proportion of under 90% was recorded, with mean age around 64 years and range about 23 to 90.

A remark on this clone: Its specificity is unknown. The sample contains more than one DNA sequence encoding this CDR3.

The table came from immunoSEQ multiplex PCR; TCRdb's copy has only in-frame clones and leaves some out. The table records about 86,000 clones, 87% of them present only once. CDR3 size: 15 residues. The trim removed 6 bases at V and 5 bases at J, leaving 4 bases unmatched. Germline CDR1 and CDR2: SNHLY and FYNNEI. Study-wide results and caveats: Normalized expansion of T-cell clones was also low for some nonresponders.

On cycle 4 day 1 and cycle 7 day 1, as well as at baseline, blood was sampled. The chain couples TRBV2 to TRBJ2-2; TRBD2 aligns across 12 bases. This receptor was identified in an adult with an advanced solid tumor such as melanoma, head and neck, liver or kidney cancer. The input for sequencing was CD4+ or CD8+ T cells sorted from blood, taken in a trial of the OX40 agonist ivuxolimab. CDR3 region: CASRETSGRTGELFF. CDR3 nucleotides: TGTGCCAGCAGGGAGACTAGCGGGAGAACCGGGGAGCTGTTTTTT. Full variable domain (missing parts from reference TRBV2 and TRBJ2-2): EPEVTQTPSHQVTQMGQEVILRCVPISNHLYFYWYRQILGQKVEFLVSFYNNEISEKSEIFDDQFSVERPDGSNFTLKIRSTKLEDSAMYFCASRETSGRTGELFFGEGSRLTVL.